Listed here is a single TCR beta chain. What it binds is unknown. The data were taken from a study of blood T cells in healthy people across ages. A J-beta primer mix and a sample-barcoded 5' primer were used in a second PCR of roughly 7 to 12 cycles. The authors tagged each cDNA molecule using a template-switch adaptor with 12 random nucleotides. Each CDR3 protein gets one entry after TCRdb re-called the 5' RACE reads with MiXCR. Here the sample spans approximately 800,000 distinct CDR3 sequences, around 50% being singletons. Findings of the study overall: Investigators treated diversity estimates from one million T cells as underestimates. Roughly linear declines in TCR beta diversity per million T cells occurred with age.

The clonotype was recovered from a man aged 35 to 55 in good health. The specimen was blood.

The CDR3 sequence: CAIGAKTASTDTQYF. CDR3 DNA: TGTGCCATCGGCGCAAAGACAGCGAGCACAGATACGCAGTATTTT. The chain joins TRBV10-3 to TRBJ2-3; D is possibly TRBD1 (5 bases). Trimming removed 8 bases from V and 0 bases from J, with 15 bases in between. The length of the CDR3 is 15 residues. The germline V gene encodes CDR1 ENHRY and CDR2 SYGVKD.